This entry lists 14 T cell receptor beta chains sequenced from one sample in a study of breast tumors, draining lymph nodes, adjacent tissues. TCRdb called the multiplex PCR reads again in MiXCR, with one record for every CDR3 protein. The sample has under 150,000 distinct CDR3 sequences; just under 20% are singletons. Samples came from axillary lymph nodes draining the breast cancer. The specimen was axillary lymph node tissue. Receptors were obtained from a female donor with breast cancer. Some clones in this sample may be carry-over from other donors' samples.

Of note for this clonotype: With a much larger clone just one base away, this may be a read error. J is TRBJ1-2 and V is TRBV18; maybe TRBD1 (5 bases). The ends were cut back, 2 bases at V and 9 bases at J, with 16 bases in the middle. Germline-derived CDR1 and CDR2 are KGHSH and LQKENI. The CDR3 extends over 14 amino acids. CDR3 nucleotide sequence: TGTGCCAGCTCACCAGAGGGGAAAGGGTATAGCTACACCTTC. It translates to CASSPEGKGYSYTF. Full variable domain (rest looked up from reference TRBV18 and TRBJ1-2): NAGVMQNPRHLVRRRGQEARLRCSPMKGHSHVYWYRQLPEEGLKFMVYLQKENIIDESGMPKERFSAEFPKEGPSILRIQQVVRGDSAAYFCASSPEGKGYSYTFGSGTRLTVV.

Worth noting for this clonotype: A much larger clone lies one base from this, so it may be a read error. The rearrangement links TRBV6-2 or TRBV6-3 to TRBJ1-5; D is uncertain. CDR1 is MNHEY and CDR2 is SVGEGT in the germline V gene. The CDR3 is made up of 13 amino acids. CDR3 region: CASNYSWSQPQHF. CDR3 nucleotides: TGTGCCAGCAATTACTCCTGGAGCCAGCCCCAGCATTTT.

In its sample, this clonotype was seen many times. This rearrangement joins TRBV27 to TRBJ1-2, with TRBD1 as a possible D gene (6 bases). Germline V gene data show CDR1 as MNHEY and CDR2 as SMNVEV (reference sequence). This CDR3 is 14 amino acids long. V was shortened by 5 bases and J by 5 bases, with 15 bases between the two germline ends. DNA for the CDR3: TGTGCCAGCAGTACAACAGGGCTTCGGTATGGCTACACCTTC. It translates to CASSTTGLRYGYTF.

This clonotype was seen ten or more times. This chain links TRBV2 with TRBJ2-5; TRBD1 aligns across 10 bases. The J segment lost 5 bases and the V segment lost 6 bases, leaving 9 bases of the junction unmatched. CDR1 is SNHLY, CDR2 FYNNEI, per germline. This CDR3 comprises 15 residues. The CDR3 spells CASRRDRGIGETQYF. The CDR3 nucleotides are TGTGCCAGCAGGCGGGACAGGGGAATAGGGGAGACCCAGTACTTC. Filled out from reference TRBV2 and TRBJ2-5, the complete variable domain reads EPEVTQTPSHQVTQMGQEVILRCVPISNHLYFYWYRQILGQKVEFLVSFYNNEISEKSEIFDDQFSVERPDGSNFTLKIRSTKLEDSAMYFCASRRDRGIGETQYFGPGTRLLVL.

This clonotype came up many times. The CDR3 DNA follows: TGCGCCAGCAGCTTGGTCGCGGGACAGTCCTACGAGCAGTACTTC. Translation: CASSLVAGQSYEQYF. The chain couples TRBV5-1 to TRBJ2-7, with TRBD1 as a possible D gene (7 bases). Per the germline V gene, CDR1 is SGHRS and CDR2 is YFSETQ. The CDR3 sequence is 15 residues long. Trimming took 0 bases from V and 1 from J, leaving 11 bases between them.

This clonotype was observed many times. V and J are TRBV7-3 and TRBJ2-5; the D gene is possibly TRBD2 (5 bases). Between the trimmed V and J ends, which lost 5 bases and 2 bases, there was a span of 9 bases. Germline V gene lookup returns CDR1 SGHTA and CDR2 FQGTGA. The length of the CDR3 is 13 residues. CDR3 DNA sequence: TGTGCCAGCAGCCCTGACTATCAAGAGACCCAGTACTTC. This translates into CASSPDYQETQYF.

A remark on this clonotype: This may come from a read error, since a much larger clone is one base off. The chain has TRBV20-1 and TRBJ1-4, with TRBD1 as a possible D gene (6 bases). V dropped 3 bases and J dropped 8 bases, with 13 bases sitting between them. This CDR3 contains 13 residues. The germline V gene encodes CDR1 DFQATT and CDR2 SNEGSKA (reference sequence). CDR3 in amino acids: CSARRDTDEKLFF. The CDR3 bases are TGCAGTGCTAGGAGGGACACGGACGAAAAACTGTTTTTT.

Comments on this clonotype: One end of the junction fails to match germline, which may point to a read error. The DNA of the CDR3 is TGCGTCAGCAGCTTGGCTAGCGGGGGGAACAATGAGCAGTTCTTC. Its translation: CVSSLASGGNNEQFF. V is TRBV5-1 and J is TRBJ2-1; 11 bases are shared with TRBD2. The CDR3 length is 15 residues. The germline CDR1 and CDR2 sequences are SGHRS and YFSETQ. Supplemented by reference TRBV5-1 and TRBJ2-1, the full variable domain reads KAGVTQTPRYLIKTRGQQVTLSCSPISGHRSVSWYQQTPGQGLQFLFEYFSETQRNKGNFPGRFSGRQFSNSRSEMNVSTLELGDSALYLCVSSLASGGNNEQFFGPGTRLTVL.

Note on this clonotype: A much larger clone lies one base from this, so it may be a read error. The chain uses TRBV19 and TRBJ2-2; D perhaps matches TRBD2 (5 bases). The ends were cut back, 6 bases at V and 7 bases at J, with 15 bases in the middle. Germline V gene data show CDR1 as LNHDA and CDR2 as SQIVND (reference sequence). The CDR3 runs to 14 residues. The CDR3 sequence is CASRLVGAVGELFF. CDR3 DNA sequence: TGTGCCAGTAGACTGGTGGGAGCAGTCGGGGAGCTGTTTTTT.

This clonotype was counted many times. The chain carries TRBV7-3 and TRBJ2-2, with D perhaps TRBD2 (6 bases). Germline assignment: CDR1 SGHTA and CDR2 FQGTGA. Trimming cost V 4 bases and J 4 bases, with 10 bases left between them. This CDR3 has 14 residues. The CDR3 DNA is TGTGCCAGCAGCTACGACGGGGGCACCGGGGAGCTGTTTTTT. Translating it yields CASSYDGGTGELFF.

Ten or more counts support this clonotype. The V gene is TRBV19, the J gene TRBJ2-6; D is perhaps TRBD1 (5 bases). Germline loops: CDR1 LNHDA, CDR2 SQIVND (reference sequence). There are 13 residues in the CDR3. The V end lost 7 bases, the J end lost 1 base, and 5 bases lay between the germline ends. CDR3 DNA: TGTGCCAGTAAGGGGTCTGGGGCCAACGTCCTGACTTTC. Amino acids: CASKGSGANVLTF.

On this clonotype: A much larger clone differs by one base, so this may be a read error. This chain connects TRBV20-1 to TRBJ2-3; D assignment may be TRBD1 or TRBD2 (5 bases each). CDR1 is DFQATT, CDR2 SNEGSKA, per germline (reference sequence). This CDR3 is built from 14 residues. The CDR3 region is CCARRTGPTDTQYF. The DNA of the CDR3 is TGCTGTGCTAGAAGAACGGGACCCACAGATACGCAGTATTTT.

About this clonotype: A much larger clone is a single base away; this may be a read error. The chain uses TRBV3-1 and TRBJ1-2; no clear D gene. V dropped 0 bases and J dropped 9 bases, with 17 bases sitting between them. Germline V gene data show CDR1 as LGHDT and CDR2 as YNNKEL (reference sequence). This CDR3 contains 15 residues. The chain's CDR3 is CASSQDQSRVQSYTF. CDR3 in DNA: TGTGCCAGCAGCCAAGATCAATCCCGTGTGCAAAGCTACACCTTC.

Only a few counts were recorded for this clonotype. The V gene is TRBV27, the J gene TRBJ2-5; perhaps TRBD1 as D (5 bases). The V and J ends lost 8 bases and 0 bases respectively, with 16 bases between them. The CDR3 length is 15 residues. The germline V gene encodes CDR1 MNHEY and CDR2 SMNVEV (reference sequence). The CDR3 DNA is TGTGCCAGCCGAAACAGACAGCAATACCAAGAGACCCAGTACTTC. Translating gives CASRNRQQYQETQYF.